This paragraph reports one TCR beta chain. Its antigen is not identified. This sample was included in a study of T cell repertoires in cytomegalovirus infection. Study details: Used in the study were CMV epitopes, some recently identified and HLA-C-restricted, others well-studied and HLA-B-restricted. General study results and limits: Clonotype analysis showed dominance of the ex vivo response by HLA-C-restricted CMV-specific TCR beta clonotypes.

In TCRdb, the reads were re-called with MiXCR into one record per CDR3 protein. The table includes about 470,000 distinct CDR3 sequences, approximately 46% detected once. V lost 4 bases, J lost 10 bases, and 16 bases lay in between. This CDR3 region has 13 residues. Germline V gene data show CDR1 as SNHLY and CDR2 as FYNNEI. Sample: cultured PBMCs, taken from culture after CMV antigen stimulation. The chain employs TRBV2 and TRBJ1-1, with D maybe TRBD1 (5 bases). The TCR was taken from a human donor in good health (CMV status not recorded). Some clones in this sample may be carry-over from other donors' samples. CDR3 nucleotide sequence: TGTGCCAGCAGTGGGACTGGGGGAGGGACAGCTTTCTTT. Its translation: CASSGTGGGTAFF.